These 23 T cell receptor beta chains came from one sample sequenced in a study of T cell responses to AZD1222 COVID-19 vaccine (dated by TCRdb to the early 2020s). Libraries came from the immunoSEQ multiplex PCR assay. TCRdb obtained this table from immuneACCESS and retained in-frame rearrangements with V and J assigned. These tables miss some clones; where compared with another copy, unresolved V genes account for less than half of the shortfall, and the remainder is unexplained. In this sample the table shows some 200,000 clones, approximately 91% of which occur a single time. The top ten clones comprise 0.99% of the sample. In the paper's terms, the time point label means: baseline before first vaccination. Here the sequenced sample was peripheral blood, taken on day 0 of AZD1222 vaccination. Receptor source: an adult in good health.

The chain carries TRBV6-5 and TRBJ1-1; D gene ambiguous. The V end lost 3 bases, the J end lost 7 bases, and 9 bases lay between the germline ends. This CDR3 spans 12 amino acids. CDR1 MNHEY and CDR2 SVGAGI come from the germline V gene. The CDR3 protein is CASSYGNYEAFF. In DNA form, the CDR3 reads TGTGCCAGCAGTTATGGGAACTATGAAGCTTTCTTT.

This chain's CDR3 is CASSPKTSGHQETQYF. In DNA form, the CDR3 reads TGTGCCAGCAGCCCGAAGACTAGCGGTCACCAAGAGACCCAGTACTTC. The chain recombines TRBV27 with TRBJ2-5, with 9 bases lining up with TRBD2. V lost 6 bases to trimming and J lost 0 bases; unmatched junction nucleotides: 8. The germline CDR1 and CDR2 sequences are MNHEY and SMNVEV (reference sequence). The CDR3 spans 16 residues.

V usage is TRBV28 and J usage is TRBJ1-4, with TRBD1 matching 11 bases. The germline V gene encodes CDR1 MDHEN and CDR2 SYDVKM. With V trimmed by 2 bases and J by 7 bases, 9 bases remained unmatched. The CDR3 runs to 17 residues. As DNA, the CDR3 is TGTGCCAGCAGTTTACGGACAGGGGGCAGGTCGGGTGAAAAACTGTTTTTT. It translates to CASSLRTGGRSGEKLFF.

The chain joins TRBV7-3 to TRBJ2-3; D might be TRBD1 (5 bases). Germline values: CDR1 SGHTA, CDR2 FQGTGA. The CDR3 sequence is 13 residues long. The V end lost 8 bases, the J end lost 1 base, and 10 bases lay between the germline ends. The CDR3 DNA is TGTGCCAGCGGGGCTGGCGGCACAGATACGCAGTATTTT. Amino acid sequence: CASGAGGTDTQYF.

This clone has only a few counts. The chain recombines TRBV4-2 with TRBJ1-4; D gene uncertain. Germline V gives CDR1 LGHNA, CDR2 YNFKEQ. CDR3 size: 15 residues. Trimming stripped 3 bases from V and 0 bases from J, with 8 bases between. CDR3 in amino acids: CASSQEITTNEKLFF. In nucleotides, the CDR3 is TGTGCCAGCAGCCAGGAGATTACAACTAATGAAAAACTGTTTTTT.

The rearrangement uses TRBV5-1 and TRBJ1-1; 11 bases fit TRBD1. The junction had 7 bases not matched to a gene; V was cut back by 4 bases and J by 5 bases. The germline V gene encodes CDR1 SGHRS and CDR2 YFSETQ. The CDR3 runs to 15 residues. The CDR3 reads CASSGGQGAGTEAFF. CDR3 coding DNA: TGCGCCAGCAGCGGCGGACAGGGGGCGGGGACTGAAGCTTTCTTT.

This sequence joins TRBV4-1 and TRBJ2-7; 8 bases agree with TRBD1. CDR1 and CDR2 from the germline V gene are MGHRA and YSYEKL. This CDR3 region has 16 residues. J lost 4 bases, V lost 3 bases, and 11 bases had no gene match. CDR3 sequence: CASSQARTGPFYEQYF. CDR3 nucleotides: TGCGCCAGCAGCCAGGCCCGGACAGGGCCCTTTTACGAGCAGTACTTC.

The chain recombines TRBV2 with TRBJ1-3; the D is unclear. Germline V lookup: CDR1 SNHLY, CDR2 FYNNEI. This CDR3 spans 16 amino acids. V shed 4 bases and J shed 0 bases, with 13 bases lying between them. Here the CDR3 DNA reads TGTGCCAGCAGTGTTAAATTGGGAGTCTCTGGAAACACCATATATTTT. It is translated as CASSVKLGVSGNTIYF.

This clone was detected only once. The genes are TRBV24-1 and TRBJ2-7; 9 bases fit TRBD1. Trimming at V came to 5 bases and at J to 4 bases, leaving 8 bases not matched to a gene. Per germline, CDR1 KGHDR and CDR2 SFDVKD. The CDR3 length is 15 residues. CDR3 in DNA: TGTGCCACCAGTGCCGGGACAGGGCCCCCTTACGAGCAGTACTTC. The encoded protein is CATSAGTGPPYEQYF.

The V and J genes are TRBV14 and TRBJ1-1; D uncertain. CDR3 length: 13 residues. Trimming pared 1 base from V and 2 bases from J, leaving 5 bases between. Germline values: CDR1 SGHDN, CDR2 FVKESK. CDR3 sequence: CASSQGANTEAFF. The CDR3 DNA reads TGTGCCAGCAGCCAAGGAGCTAACACTGAAGCTTTCTTT.

The V and J genes are TRBV29-1 and TRBJ2-3; 9 nucleotides agree with TRBD2. Trimming at V came to 1 base and at J to 1 base, leaving 6 bases not matched to a gene. Per the germline V gene, CDR1 is SQVTM and CDR2 is ANQGSEA. This CDR3 has 16 residues. CDR3 sequence reads: CSVEGLGLARTDTQYF. The CDR3 DNA sequence: TGCAGCGTTGAAGGCCTTGGACTAGCGCGCACAGATACGCAGTATTTT.

This clone has only a few counts. The rearrangement uses TRBV27 and TRBJ2-7; no reliable D call. V was cut by 5 bases and J by 0 bases, with 14 bases left in between. The CDR3 has 15 amino acids. The germline gives CDR1 MNHEY, CDR2 SMNVEV (reference sequence). The CDR3 is CASSPWTWSSYEQYF. The CDR3, as DNA: TGTGCCAGCAGTCCCTGGACGTGGAGCTCCTACGAGCAGTACTTC.

The chain links TRBV5-4 to TRBJ2-2, with 8 bases fitting TRBD2. Germline CDR1 SGHNT, CDR2 YYREEE (reference sequence). The CDR3 runs to 17 residues. V was clipped by 3 bases and J by 3 bases; unmatched bases: 10. CDR3 DNA sequence: TGTGCCAGCAGCTCCCCCGCGGGGGGACGGGACACCGGGGAGCTGTTTTTT. Translation gives CASSSPAGGRDTGELFF. Supplemented by reference TRBV5-4 and TRBJ2-2, the full variable domain reads ETGVTQSPTHLIKTRGQQVTLRCSSQSGHNTVSWYQQALGQGPQFIFQYYREEENGRGNFPPRFSGLQFPNYSSELNVNALELDDSALYLCASSSPAGGRDTGELFFGEGSRLTVL.

V is TRBV9 and J is TRBJ2-2; 7 bases match TRBD2. Trimming removed 4 bases from V and 6 bases from J; junction bases left unmatched: 15. There are 17 residues in the CDR3. The germline CDR1 and CDR2 sequences are SGDLS and YYNGEE. The chain's CDR3 is CASSPRGPRGWPGELFF. The CDR3 DNA is TGTGCCAGCAGCCCTCGGGGTCCGCGGGGGTGGCCCGGGGAGCTGTTTTTT.

A few counts support this clone. The CDR3 is CASSVESVGTGELFF. Here the CDR3 DNA reads TGTGCCAGCAGCGTAGAGTCCGTTGGGACCGGGGAGCTGTTTTTT. The V call is TRBV9, the J call TRBJ2-2; D not certain. CDR3 length: 15 residues. With 0 bases removed from V and 5 bases from J, the gap between germline ends came to 11 bases. Germline loops: CDR1 SGDLS, CDR2 YYNGEE. Based on the CDR3 plus reference TRBV9 and TRBJ2-2, the full variable domain is DSGVTQTPKHLITATGQRVTLRCSPRSGDLSVYWYQQSLDQGLQFLIQYYNGEERAKGNILERFSAQQFPDLHSELNLSSLELGDSALYFCASSVESVGTGELFFGEGSRLTVL.

The chain recombines TRBV4-3 with TRBJ1-1, with D possibly matching TRBD1 (5 bases). The CDR3 has 14 residues. V was shortened by 0 bases and J by 6 bases, with 11 bases between the two germline ends. CDR1 LGHNA and CDR2 YSLEER come from the germline V gene. The CDR3 protein is CASSQDWDLPEAFF. CDR3 bases: TGCGCCAGCAGCCAAGATTGGGACCTTCCTGAAGCTTTCTTT.

The V call is TRBV6-5, the J call TRBJ2-1, with D unclear. V lost 6 bases and J 0 bases, leaving 9 bases between the germline ends. Looked up from germline, CDR1 is MNHEY and CDR2 is SVGAGI. This CDR3 has 14 residues. The CDR3 here is CASRNTISYNEQFF. CDR3 nucleotide sequence: TGTGCCAGCAGGAATACTATCTCCTACAATGAGCAGTTCTTC.

The chain is built from TRBV29-1 and TRBJ1-1; D is ambiguous. The V end was cut by 4 bases, the J end by 1 base, with 10 bases between. Germline V gene sequence: CDR1 SQVTM, CDR2 ANQGSEA. The CDR3 is made up of 13 amino acids. The CDR3 loop is CSVAQLANTEAFF. Here the CDR3 DNA reads TGCAGCGTTGCACAACTGGCGAACACTGAAGCTTTCTTT.

This chain links TRBV10-3 with TRBJ2-5, with D tentatively TRBD1 (6 bases). Between the trimmed V and J ends, which lost 8 bases and 2 bases, there was a span of 12 bases. The CDR3 length is 13 residues. Per the germline V gene, CDR1 is ENHRY and CDR2 is SYGVKD. The CDR3 nucleotides are TGTGCCATCCGGGCCGGACAGCAAGAGACCCAGTACTTC. As protein: CAIRAGQQETQYF.

This clone appeared a single time. The rearrangement links TRBV5-4 to TRBJ2-7; D possibly corresponds to TRBD2 (7 bases). The CDR3 runs 17 residues. In germline, CDR1 is SGHNT, CDR2 YYREEE (reference sequence). V lost 0 bases and J lost 3, with 19 bases in between. CDR3 bases: TGTGCCAGCAGCTTGGCCTTGGCGCGGGGGACAATCTACGAGCAGTACTTC. It yields the protein CASSLALARGTIYEQYF. Drawing the rest from reference TRBV5-4 and TRBJ2-7, the complete variable domain is ETGVTQSPTHLIKTRGQQVTLRCSSQSGHNTVSWYQQALGQGPQFIFQYYREEENGRGNFPPRFSGLQFPNYSSELNVNALELDDSALYLCASSLALARGTIYEQYFGPGTRLTVT.

V usage is TRBV6-1 and J usage is TRBJ1-2, with TRBD1 identical over 9 bases. Germline CDR1 is MNHNS and CDR2 is SASEGT. Trimming removed 3 bases from V and 6 bases from J; junction bases left unmatched: 5. The CDR3 has 14 residues. CDR3 sequence (DNA): TGTGCCAGCAGTGAGGATCGGACAGGGGATGGCTACACCTTC. It is translated as CASSEDRTGDGYTF.

The chain uses TRBV5-8 and TRBJ1-5; TRBD1 might be the D (5 bases). Germline CDR1 is SGHTS and CDR2 is YDEGEE. The V gene lost 5 bases and the J gene lost 10 bases, with 19 bases spanning the gap. CDR3 length: 14 amino acids. The CDR3: CASRSDRGIGPQHF. The CDR3 DNA reads as TGTGCCAGCAGATCAGACAGAGGGATTGGACCCCAGCATTTT.

V is TRBV5-1 and J is TRBJ2-1; possibly TRBD2 for D (6 bases). The CDR3 contains 11 residues. V was pared by 5 bases and J by 8 bases, with 8 bases between. Germline CDR1 and CDR2: SGHRS and YFSETQ. CDR3 sequence (DNA): TGCGCCAGCAGGTGGGGGGATGAGCAGTTCTTC. This encodes CASRWGDEQFF.